This T cell receptor beta chain was sequenced in a study of T cells in Graves' hyperthyroidism and ophthalmopathy. Germline V CDR1 and CDR2: DFQATT, SNEGSKA (reference sequence). J was trimmed by 4 bases and V by 3 bases; bases with no gene match: 12. This CDR3 is 15 amino acids long. As concerns this clonotype: The antigen remains unidentified.

The investigators amplified TCR beta CDR3 regions from RNA transcripts. The HTBI primer set drove a first-round RT-PCR of the TCR CDR3. TCRdb re-analysed the multiplex PCR reads in MiXCR, keeping a single row per CDR3 protein. The table shows under 400,000 distinct CDR3 sequences, with 15% occurring only once. Patients with ophthalmopathy all had a Clinical Activity Score of at least 3, a NOSPECS grade of at least 4 and duration under 3 months. Not enrolled were patients with uncontrolled infection, other autoimmune disease, pregnancy or lactation. Diagnoses rested on clinical symptoms, serum thyroxine and TRAb, thyroid ultrasound and orbital computed tomography. Study-wide results and limits: Researchers found most expanded thyroid clonotypes above 0.001 in blood as well.

This sequence originates from a woman aged 55 to 70 with Graves' ophthalmopathy. This sequence joins TRBV20-1 and TRBJ2-7, with 7 bases identical to TRBD1. Sequenced input: blood. The CDR3 region is CSARGGIGQAYEQYF. CDR3 bases: TGCAGTGCTAGGGGCGGTATTGGACAGGCTTACGAGCAGTACTTC.